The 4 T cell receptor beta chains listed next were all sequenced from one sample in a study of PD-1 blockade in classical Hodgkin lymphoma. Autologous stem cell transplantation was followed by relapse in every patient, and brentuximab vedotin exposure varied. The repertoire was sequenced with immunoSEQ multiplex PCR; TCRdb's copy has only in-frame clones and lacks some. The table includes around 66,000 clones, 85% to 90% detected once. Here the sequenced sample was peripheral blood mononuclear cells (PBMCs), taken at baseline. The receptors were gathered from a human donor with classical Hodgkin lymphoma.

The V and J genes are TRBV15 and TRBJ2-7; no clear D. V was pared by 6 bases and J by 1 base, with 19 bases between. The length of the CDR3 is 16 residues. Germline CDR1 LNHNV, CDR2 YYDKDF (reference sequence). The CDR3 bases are TGTGCCACCAGACCCCTCAGGACCCCGATATCCTACGAGCAGTACTTC. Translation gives CATRPLRTPISYEQYF.

The CDR3 DNA follows: TGTGCCTGGAGCTCTGCCAGTTGGCTCGAGCAGTACTTC. Amino acids: CAWSSASWLEQYF. The chain recombines TRBV30 with TRBJ2-7; D is unresolved. This CDR3 has 13 amino acids. Germline CDR1 and CDR2: GTSNPN and SVGIG (reference sequence). The V gene lost 3 bases and the J gene lost 6 bases, with 15 bases spanning the gap.

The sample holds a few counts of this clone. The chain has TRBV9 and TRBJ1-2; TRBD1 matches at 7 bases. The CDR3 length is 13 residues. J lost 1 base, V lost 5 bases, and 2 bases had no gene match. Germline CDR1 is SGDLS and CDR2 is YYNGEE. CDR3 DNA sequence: TGTGCCAGCAGAGGGGACAGTAACTATGGCTACACCTTC. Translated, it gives CASRGDSNYGYTF.

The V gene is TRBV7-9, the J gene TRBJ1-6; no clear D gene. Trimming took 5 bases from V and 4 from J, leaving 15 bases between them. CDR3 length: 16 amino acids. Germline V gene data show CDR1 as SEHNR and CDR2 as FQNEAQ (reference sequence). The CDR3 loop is CASSQKKAVYNSPLHF. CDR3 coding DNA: TGTGCCAGCAGCCAAAAGAAGGCGGTTTATAATTCACCCCTCCACTTT.